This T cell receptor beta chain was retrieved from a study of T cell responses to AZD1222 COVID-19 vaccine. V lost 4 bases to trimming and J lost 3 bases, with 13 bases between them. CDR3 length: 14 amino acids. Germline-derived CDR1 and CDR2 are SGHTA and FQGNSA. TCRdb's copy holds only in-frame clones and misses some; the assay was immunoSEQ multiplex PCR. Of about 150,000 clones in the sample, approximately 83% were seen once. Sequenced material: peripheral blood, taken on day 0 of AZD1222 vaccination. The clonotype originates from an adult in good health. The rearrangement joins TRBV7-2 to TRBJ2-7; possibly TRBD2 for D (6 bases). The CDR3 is CASSYSGLIYEQYF. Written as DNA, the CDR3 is TGTGCCAGCAGCTACTCGGGACTCATCTACGAGCAGTACTTC.